One and the same sample provided the 29 T cell receptor beta chains below, sequenced in a study of Graves' ophthalmopathy and Graves' hyperthyroidism. RNA transcripts provided the template for amplifying TCR beta CDR3 regions. HTBI primers primed a first-round RT-PCR, and a second-round multiplex PCR followed. One entry per CDR3 protein, called by TCRdb with MiXCR from the multiplex PCR reads. The table lists about 1.1 million distinct CDR3 sequences, less than 45% of them singletons. Sequenced input: peripheral blood or thyroid tissue (not recorded which). The source of these receptors is an adult man with Graves' hyperthyroidism.

This chain uses TRBV19 with TRBJ1-1; TRBD1 matches 7 bases. The J segment lost 10 bases and the V segment lost 5 bases, leaving 10 bases of the junction unmatched. The CDR3 covers 13 residues. The germline V gene has CDR1 LNHDA and CDR2 SQIVND (reference sequence). CDR3 in DNA: TGTGCCAGTAGTCTTTCGGGACAGCAATCAGCTTTCTTT. Residues: CASSLSGQQSAFF.

The chain uses TRBV10-3 and TRBJ1-2, with D possibly matching TRBD1 (5 bases). The CDR3 totals 14 residues. Trimming stripped 5 bases from V and 4 bases from J, with 14 bases between. Germline loops: CDR1 ENHRY, CDR2 SYGVKD. The CDR3 is CAISLTKGPYGYTF. In DNA form, the CDR3 reads TGTGCCATCAGTTTAACGAAGGGGCCCTATGGCTACACCTTC.

Worth noting for this clonotype: Just one base apart from a much larger clone, this may be a read error. J is TRBJ2-2 and V is TRBV11-2; unclear D gene. The CDR3 totals 14 residues. CDR1 SGHAT and CDR2 FQNNGV come from the germline V gene. V gave up 5 bases and J gave up 4 bases, with 11 bases separating them. CDR3 sequence: CASSPNSATGELFF. CDR3 nucleotides: TGTGCCAGCAGCCCCAACTCCGCCACCGGGGAGCTGTTTTTT. The entire variable domain, with the rest obtained from reference TRBV11-2 and TRBJ2-2, is as follows: EAGVAQSPRYKIIEKRQSVAFWCNPISGHATLYWYQQILGQGPKLLIQFQNNGVVDDSQLPKDRFSAERLKGVDSTLKIQPAKLEDSAVYLCASSPNSATGELFFGEGSRLTVL.

As regards this clonotype: A much larger clone differs from this one at a single base, so this may be a read error. The V gene is TRBV29-1, the J gene TRBJ2-7, with a possible D match to TRBD1 (7 bases). The CDR3 extends over 13 amino acids. Germline V gene data show CDR1 as SQVTM and CDR2 as ANQGSEA. The germline V and J ends were trimmed by 7 bases and 9 bases, with 22 bases remaining between them. CDR3 loop: CSAPAGGRGVQYF. The CDR3 DNA is TGCAGCGCTCCCGCAGGGGGTAGGGGGGTGCAGTACTTC.

The rearrangement links TRBV6-5 to TRBJ1-1, with D possibly being TRBD1 (6 bases). The CDR3 has 14 residues. V was trimmed by 6 bases and J by 5 bases, leaving 16 bases between them. Germline V gives CDR1 MNHEY, CDR2 SVGAGI. CDR3 region: CASSWGTRRTEAFF. The CDR3 DNA is TGTGCCAGCAGCTGGGGGACAAGGAGGACTGAAGCTTTCTTT.

The J gene is TRBJ1-3, the V gene TRBV4-3; D remains ambiguous. The ends were cut back, 1 base at V and 0 bases at J, with 10 bases in the middle. The CDR3 loop spans 16 amino acids. The germline V gene encodes CDR1 LGHNA and CDR2 YSLEER. The CDR3 region has the DNA TGCGCCAGCAGCCAAGCCGCAGGCTTCTCTGGAAACACCATATATTTT. Translating gives CASSQAAGFSGNTIYF.

The chain employs TRBV7-9 and TRBJ1-1; the D is unclear. The CDR3 covers 13 residues. Trimming cost V 4 bases and J 9 bases, with 15 bases left between them. CDR1 is SEHNR, CDR2 FQNEAQ, per germline (reference sequence). Written as DNA, the CDR3 is TGTGCCAGCAGCTACAGTCCATCCAAGCAAGCTTTCTTT. Its translation: CASSYSPSKQAFF.

This chain uses TRBV9 with TRBJ1-3; 12 nucleotides align to TRBD1. This CDR3 region has 15 residues. CDR1 and CDR2 (germline): SGDLS, YYNGEE. V shed 2 bases, J shed 5 bases, and the junction held 2 bases outside the gene matches. The CDR3 sequence: CASSVGTGGRNTIYF. The CDR3 nucleotides are TGTGCCAGCAGCGTCGGGACAGGGGGCCGAAACACCATATATTTT.

CDR3 protein: CASSEGTRAGNTIYF. CDR3 bases: TGTGCCAGCAGTGAAGGCACCCGGGCTGGAAACACCATATATTTT. V and J are TRBV2 and TRBJ1-3, with no clear D. The germline gives CDR1 SNHLY, CDR2 FYNNEI. Trimming removed 1 base at V and 2 bases at J, with 9 bases between. This CDR3 contains 15 residues.

The chain joins TRBV19 to TRBJ1-1; unclear D gene. The V end was cut by 0 bases, the J end by 0 bases, with 20 bases between. Germline values: CDR1 LNHDA, CDR2 SQIVND (reference sequence). The CDR3 covers 19 residues. The CDR3 sequence is CASSIDLYKSAPMNTEAFF. The CDR3 DNA reads as TGTGCCAGTAGTATAGATCTATATAAGAGTGCGCCAATGAACACTGAAGCTTTCTTT.

There are a few counts of this clonotype. This may arise from a read error, as a much more abundant clone is one base away. The chain uses TRBV19 and TRBJ2-7; TRBD1 might be the D (6 bases). Germline V lookup: CDR1 LNHDA, CDR2 SQIVND (reference sequence). Trimming shortened V by 5 bases and J by 9 bases, and 20 bases separated the two germline ends. This CDR3 is 14 amino acids long. The CDR3, as DNA: TGTGCCAGTAGTGTGGGACAAGCGAGGGGCGGGCAGTACTTC. As protein: CASSVGQARGGQYF. Looking up the rest from reference TRBV19 and TRBJ2-7 gives the full variable domain: DGGITQSPKYLFRKEGQNVTLSCEQNLNHDAMYWYRQDPGQGLRLIYYSQIVNDFQKGDIAEGYSVSREKKESFPLTVTSAQKNPTAFYLCASSVGQARGGQYFGPGTRLTVT.

This sequence joins TRBV30 and TRBJ2-5, with D perhaps assigned TRBD1 or TRBD2 (6 bases each). The CDR3 consists of 14 residues. V was shortened by 3 bases and J by 2 bases, with 13 bases between the two germline ends. Germline V gives CDR1 GTSNPN, CDR2 SVGIG (reference sequence). CDR3 region: CAWRGGQLQETQYF. The CDR3, as DNA: TGTGCCTGGAGGGGGGGACAATTACAAGAGACCCAGTACTTC.

DNA for the CDR3: TGTGCCAGCAGAGATGGGACCTATGGAAACACCATATATTTT. Translating gives CASRDGTYGNTIYF. V is TRBV6-5 and J is TRBJ1-3; weak D call: TRBD1 (5 bases). The CDR3 consists of 14 residues. Germline V gene sequence: CDR1 MNHEY, CDR2 SVGAGI. The V end was cut by 6 bases, the J end by 3 bases, with 12 bases between.

In this sample, this clonotype turned up a few times. At one of its ends the junction is not consistent with the germline gene, which may arise from a read error. This chain links TRBV20-1 with TRBJ1-5, with D perhaps TRBD1 (5 bases). Germline CDR1 DFQATT, CDR2 SNEGSKA (reference sequence). The CDR3 is made up of 14 amino acids. The CDR3 region has the DNA TGCAGTGCGAGAGAGGGGTCGGGCAATCAGCCCCAGCATTTT. Protein product: CSAREGSGNQPQHF.

This clonotype was recorded a few times. The genes are TRBV20-1 and TRBJ1-1; a possible D gene is TRBD1 (6 bases). The germline gives CDR1 DFQATT, CDR2 SNEGSKA (reference sequence). The CDR3 covers 14 residues. V was trimmed by 5 bases and J by 1 base, leaving 14 bases between them. The CDR3 region is CSARYLGGNTEAFF. In nucleotides, the CDR3 is TGCAGTGCTCGCTATCTAGGGGGGAACACTGAAGCTTTCTTT.

This clonotype was picked up a small number of times. This CDR3 fails to terminate in the conserved phenylalanine or tryptophan, so it likely reflects a read error. CDR3 DNA: TGTGCCAGCAGTGACCCAGGGGGCGGGGAGACCCAGTACCTC. Translating gives CASSDPGGGETQYL. V and J are TRBV2 and TRBJ2-5, with TRBD1 matching 8 bases. From germline, CDR1 is SNHLY and CDR2 FYNNEI. This CDR3 is built from 14 residues. V shed 3 bases, J shed 5 bases, and the junction held 5 bases outside the gene matches.

There are many counts of this clonotype. V is TRBV20-1 and J is TRBJ2-7; no clear D. V was trimmed by 2 bases and J by 5 bases, leaving 13 bases between them. Germline CDR1 is DFQATT and CDR2 is SNEGSKA (reference sequence). The CDR3 loop spans 13 amino acids. In DNA form, the CDR3 reads TGCAGTGCTAGACAAGGACCCGACGACGAGCAGTACTTC. It yields the protein CSARQGPDDEQYF.

This clonotype was detected many times. The V gene is TRBV5-1, the J gene TRBJ1-5; D uncertain. The CDR3 is 15 residues long. Trimming removed 4 bases at V and 1 base at J, with 12 bases between. Germline CDR1 SGHRS, CDR2 YFSETQ. This CDR3 is CASSQDGVSNQPQHF. CDR3 DNA: TGCGCCAGCAGCCAGGATGGGGTGAGCAATCAGCCCCAGCATTTT.

The chain couples TRBV6-1 to TRBJ2-6; 7 bases line up with TRBD1. Germline CDR1 is MNHNS and CDR2 is SASEGT. Unmatched junction bases numbered 9, after V lost 7 bases and J lost 3 bases. This CDR3 has 16 residues. The CDR3 DNA reads as TGTGCCAGCAATAGCCAGGGGGTCGGTGGGGCCAACGTCCTGACTTTC. Protein sequence: CASNSQGVGGANVLTF.

The V call is TRBV19, the J call TRBJ2-2, with 8 nucleotides matching TRBD2. This CDR3 comprises 12 residues. V lost 10 bases and J lost 7; bases outside the gene matches: 5. Germline V gene sequence: CDR1 LNHDA, CDR2 SQIVND (reference sequence). This CDR3 reads CATGLASGELFF. The CDR3 DNA is TGTGCCACCGGACTAGCTAGCGGGGAGCTGTTTTTT.

As for this clonotype: Relative to the germline gene, one junction end is altered; a read error may explain this. The V gene is TRBV12-3 or TRBV12-4, the J gene TRBJ1-1, with D maybe TRBD1 (5 bases). CDR3 length: 14 amino acids. CDR3 residues: CASGGVVRTNETFF. The CDR3 region has the DNA TGTGCCAGCGGAGGGGTAGTTCGGACTAATGAAACTTTCTTT.

This clonotype has a count of ten or more. The rearrangement joins TRBV7-8 to TRBJ1-3; 8 nucleotides agree with TRBD1. Per germline, CDR1 SGHVS and CDR2 FQNEAQ. The length of the CDR3 is 15 residues. V dropped 1 base and J dropped 2; count of bases not matched to a gene: 1. The CDR3 spells CASSLVQGAGNTIYF. The CDR3 nucleotides read TGTGCCAGCAGCTTAGTACAGGGGGCTGGAAACACCATATATTTT.

This clonotype was picked up many times. This chain joins TRBV10-3 and TRBJ2-2, with D perhaps TRBD2 (6 bases). The CDR3 extends over 11 amino acids. The ends were cut back, 8 bases at V and 6 bases at J, with 7 bases in the middle. Germline CDR1 and CDR2: ENHRY and SYGVKD. For the CDR3, the DNA is TGTGCCATCGGAGGGGCCGGGGAGCTGTTTTTT. It codes for CAIGGAGELFF.

This clonotype was seen at least ten times. V is TRBV12-3 or TRBV12-4 and J is TRBJ1-5; D is unresolved. This CDR3 is built from 13 residues. Between the trimmed V and J ends, which lost 6 bases and 7 bases, there was a span of 13 bases. CDR3 residues: CASSQRVGQPQHF. The CDR3 DNA reads as TGTGCCAGCAGCCAAAGGGTAGGACAGCCCCAGCATTTT.

Many counts were recorded for this clonotype. V is TRBV19 and J is TRBJ2-5; possibly TRBD1 or TRBD2 for D (5 bases each). The CDR3 has 15 residues. The V gene's germline CDR1 is LNHDA and CDR2 SQIVND (reference sequence). Trimming took off 3 bases at V and 5 bases at J, with 16 bases between the two ends. The chain's CDR3 is CASSITGTRAETQYF. The CDR3 DNA reads TGTGCCAGTAGTATTACCGGGACCAGGGCCGAGACCCAGTACTTC.

This clonotype was seen ten or more times. The J gene is TRBJ1-1, the V gene TRBV10-2; D not resolved. This CDR3 has 12 residues. Germline lookup yields CDR1 WSHSY and CDR2 SAAADI. V lost 3 bases and J 7 bases, leaving 9 bases between the germline ends. CDR3 residues: CASSDPVYEAFF. As DNA, the CDR3 is TGCGCCAGCAGTGATCCCGTTTATGAAGCTTTCTTT.

This sequence joins TRBV7-3 and TRBJ1-5; 7 nucleotides line up with TRBD1. The CDR3 spans 13 residues. Germline values: CDR1 SGHTA, CDR2 FQGTGA. Trimming at V came to 10 bases and at J to 9 bases, leaving 12 bases not matched to a gene. In nucleotides, the CDR3 is TGTGCCATCTCAACAGGGGTCGATCGGCCCCAGCATTTT. This encodes CAISTGVDRPQHF.

This clonotype was picked up many times. The rearrangement links TRBV7-9 to TRBJ1-5; 11 bases are shared with TRBD1. The V gene end was trimmed by 5 bases and the J gene end by 7 bases; junction bases not matched to a gene: 13. CDR1 is SEHNR, CDR2 FQNEAQ, per germline (reference sequence). This CDR3 region has 17 residues. CDR3 in amino acids: CASSLWTGGAISQPQHF. CDR3 in DNA: TGTGCCAGCAGCCTTTGGACAGGGGGCGCGATCAGCCAGCCCCAGCATTTT.

This rearrangement joins TRBV14 to TRBJ1-4, with TRBD1 as a possible D gene (6 bases). The CDR3 consists of 14 residues. CDR1 and CDR2 (germline): SGHDN, FVKESK. Deletions cut 2 bases from V and 5 bases from J, with 9 bases between. CDR3 amino acids: CASSQRTANEKLFF. CDR3 DNA sequence: TGTGCCAGCAGCCAAAGGACAGCAAATGAAAAACTGTTTTTT.